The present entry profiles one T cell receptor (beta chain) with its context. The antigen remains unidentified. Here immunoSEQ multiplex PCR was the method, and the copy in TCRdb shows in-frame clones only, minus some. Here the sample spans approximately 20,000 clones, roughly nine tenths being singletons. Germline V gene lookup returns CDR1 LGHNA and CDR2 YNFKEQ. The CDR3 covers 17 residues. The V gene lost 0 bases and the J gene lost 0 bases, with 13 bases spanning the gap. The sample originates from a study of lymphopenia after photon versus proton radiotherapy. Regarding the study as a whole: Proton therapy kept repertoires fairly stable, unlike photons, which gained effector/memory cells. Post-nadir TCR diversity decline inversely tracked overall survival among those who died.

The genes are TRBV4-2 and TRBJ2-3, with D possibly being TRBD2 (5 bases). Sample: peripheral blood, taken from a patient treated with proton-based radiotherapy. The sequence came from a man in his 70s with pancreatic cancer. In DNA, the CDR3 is TGTGCCAGCAGCCAAGATGCGGACTCTTCTAGCACAGATACGCAGTATTTT. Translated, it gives CASSQDADSSSTDTQYF.